This T cell receptor (beta chain) came from a study of Ad26.COV2.S vaccination and SARS-CoV-2 variants (TCRdb year 2021). For the wider study: Donors in the vaccine arm were drawn from COV1001, a multicentre, randomized, double-blind, placebo-controlled phase I-IIa trial testing Ad26.COV2.S in healthy adults. Blinding of investigators to trial group allocation was maintained during experiments and outcome assessment. TCRbeta repertoire sequencing was used to assess the specificity and breadth of SARS-CoV-2-reactive T cell receptors after Ad26.COV2.S vaccination. Dosing of Ad26.COV2.S was intramuscular, at either 5x10^10 or 1x10^11 viral particles, delivered as one shot or as two shots spaced 56 days apart. Trial participants were randomized into five groups of five: low-dose or high-dose Ad26.COV2.S given once or twice, or placebo on both occasions. The TCR-sequenced set comprised roughly 30 samples: some 19 Ad26.COV2.S vaccine recipients, 5 placebo recipients and 8 SARS-CoV-2 convalescent individuals.

With respect to this clone: No antigen is known for it. The sample holds no much larger clone one base away, and base qualities are not on file.

What the work shows at the level of the full study, not this receptor alone: Vaccine and placebo recipients had comparable non-spike TCR breadth, which fits with the vaccine containing only spike. The authors noted that the TCR breadth and depth analyses may have underestimated total T cell responses. Higher spike-specific TCR breadth was observed in Ad26.COV2.S recipients than in placebo recipients (P = 0.0014). The study was not powered for comparison of responses between vaccine doses or regimens. After vaccination, substantial breadth of spike-specific CD8+ and CD4+ T cell responses was reported.

Per the publication, the treatment or condition label means: some 20 received Ad26.COV2.S at low or high dose, single or two shots; 5 received placebo; per-sample allocation not given. Repertoires of vaccine and placebo recipients were sequenced from samples collected on day 63 after the first injection. Cohort 1b enrolled about 25 adults aged 18-55 years at a single site in Boston, USA, between 29 July and 7 August 2020. Ad26.COV2.S was a replication-incompetent adenovirus type 26 vector that expressed a prefusion-stabilized SARS-CoV-2 spike protein derived from the original Wuhan strain. The germline V gene yields MGHRA for CDR1 and YSYEKL for CDR2. Measured from the cysteine to the phenylalanine, the CDR3 is 16 residues long. The sequence is cut down to CDR3 DNA, 48 bases in frame from base 1. V gives up 1 base and J gives up 9 bases, and the segment between their germline ends measures 19 bases.

The immunoSEQ Assay was used to sequence TCRbeta CDR3 regions. After extraction, genomic DNA underwent amplification by bias-controlled multiplex PCR, followed by high-throughput sequencing. The authors' analysis ran thus. To quantify the absolute abundance of every unique TCRbeta CDR3 region, sequences were collapsed and filtered. T cell fraction was estimated by normalizing TCRbeta template counts to usable DNA, with usable DNA measured through amplification of reference genes found in all nucleated cells. Repertoire TCRs were annotated as SARS-CoV-2-specific by exact matching of V gene, CDR3 amino acid sequence and J gene to a known reactive TCR set. The reference SARS-CoV-2 TCR set came from MIRA and was filtered for enrichment in COVID-19-positive ImmuneCODE repertoires, removing public or cross-reactive TCRs. Using the MIRA antigens, annotated TCRs were further analysed by specific ORF or by position within an ORF. Breadth was defined as the number of annotated unique rearrangements divided by the total number of unique productive rearrangements, and depth was defined as the summed frequency of the annotated unique rearrangements. Two-sided Wilcoxon rank-sum tests were applied when comparing TCR breadth between groups. The table was pulled from immuneACCESS by TCRdb, which kept in-frame rearrangements only. Such tables lose some clones; where checked, under half of the loss comes from unresolved V genes, and the rest has no known cause. V, J and clone size derive from that table, while D and trimming were established from the DNA sequence. The sample data list around 320,000 clones, and just under 85% of these were observed just once. The ten biggest clones cover approximately 2% of the sample.

The TCR originated in a person between 18 and 65 years old who received the Ad26.COV2.S COVID-19 vaccine or a placebo. Here the sequenced sample was peripheral blood, taken in a trial of Ad26.COV2.S vaccine versus placebo. The chain is assembled from TRBV4-1 and TRBJ1-5, and TRBD1 may be the D gene, going by 5 matching bases. The CDR3 has the sequence CASSQVGGMVGSPQHF. The nucleotides read TGCGCCAGCAGCCAAGTCGGGGGTATGGTGGGATCGCCCCAGCATTTT.